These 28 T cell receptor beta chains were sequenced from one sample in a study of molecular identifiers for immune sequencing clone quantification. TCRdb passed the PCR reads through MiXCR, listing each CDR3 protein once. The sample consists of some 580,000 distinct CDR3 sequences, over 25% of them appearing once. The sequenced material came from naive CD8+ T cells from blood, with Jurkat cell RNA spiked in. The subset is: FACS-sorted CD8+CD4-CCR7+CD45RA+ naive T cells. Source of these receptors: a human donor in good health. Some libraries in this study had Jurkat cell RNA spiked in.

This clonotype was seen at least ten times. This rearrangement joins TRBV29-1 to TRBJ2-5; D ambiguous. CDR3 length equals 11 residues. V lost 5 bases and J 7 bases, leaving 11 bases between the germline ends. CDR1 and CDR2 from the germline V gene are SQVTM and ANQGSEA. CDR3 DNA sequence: TGCAGCGTTAGGCTCTCAGGGACCCAGTACTTC. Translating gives CSVRLSGTQYF.

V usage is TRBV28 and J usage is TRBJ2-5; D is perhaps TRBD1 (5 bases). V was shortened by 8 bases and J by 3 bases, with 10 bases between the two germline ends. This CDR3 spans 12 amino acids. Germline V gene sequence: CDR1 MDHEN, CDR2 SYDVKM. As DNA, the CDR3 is TGTGCCAGCTACGACAGAAAAGAGACCCAGTACTTC. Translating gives CASYDRKETQYF. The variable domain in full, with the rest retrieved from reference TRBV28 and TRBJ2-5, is DVKVTQSSRYLVKRTGEKVFLECVQDMDHENMFWYRQDPGLGLRLIYFSYDVKMKEKGDIPEGYSVSREKKERFSLILESASTNQTSMYLCASYDRKETQYFGPGTRLLVL.

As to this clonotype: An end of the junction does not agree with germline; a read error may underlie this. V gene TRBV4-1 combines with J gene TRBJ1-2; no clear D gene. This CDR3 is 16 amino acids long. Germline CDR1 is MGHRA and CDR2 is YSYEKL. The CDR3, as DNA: TGCGCCAGCAGCCAAGATAGTCAACCAGCTAACTATGGCTGCACCTTC. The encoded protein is CASSQDSQPANYGCTF.

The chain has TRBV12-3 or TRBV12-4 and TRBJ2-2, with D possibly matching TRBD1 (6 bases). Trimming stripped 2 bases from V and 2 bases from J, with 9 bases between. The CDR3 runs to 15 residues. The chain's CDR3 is CASSLRDINTGELFF. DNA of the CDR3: TGTGCCAGCAGTTTACGGGACATTAACACCGGGGAGCTGTTTTTT.

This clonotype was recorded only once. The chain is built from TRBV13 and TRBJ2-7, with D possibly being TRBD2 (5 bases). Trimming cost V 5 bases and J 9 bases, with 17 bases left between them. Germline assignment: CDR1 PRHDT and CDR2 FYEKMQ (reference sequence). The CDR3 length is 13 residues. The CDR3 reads CASSPTRVHGQYF. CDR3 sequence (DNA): TGTGCCAGCAGCCCTACGAGGGTCCACGGGCAGTACTTC.

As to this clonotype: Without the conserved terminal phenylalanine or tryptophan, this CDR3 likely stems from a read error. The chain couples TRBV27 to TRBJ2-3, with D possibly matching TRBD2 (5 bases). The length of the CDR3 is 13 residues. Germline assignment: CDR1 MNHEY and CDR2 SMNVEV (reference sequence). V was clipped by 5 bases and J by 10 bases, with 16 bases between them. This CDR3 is CASSQVWTRAQYI. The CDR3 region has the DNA TGTGCCAGCAGTCAGGTGTGGACGAGGGCGCAGTATATT.

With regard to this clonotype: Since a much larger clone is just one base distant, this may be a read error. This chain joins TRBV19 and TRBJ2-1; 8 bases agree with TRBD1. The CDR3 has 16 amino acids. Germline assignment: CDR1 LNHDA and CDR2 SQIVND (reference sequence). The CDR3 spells CASSTGTGLSYNVQFF. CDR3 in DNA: TGTGCCAGTAGTACCGGGACAGGACTCTCCTACAATGTGCAGTTCTTC.

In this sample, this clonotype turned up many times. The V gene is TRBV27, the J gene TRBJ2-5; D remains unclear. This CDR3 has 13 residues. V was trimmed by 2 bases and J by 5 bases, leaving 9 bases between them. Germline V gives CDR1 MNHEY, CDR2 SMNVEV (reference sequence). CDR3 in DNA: TGTGCCAGCAGTTTACTGGGGTCCGAGACCCAGTACTTC. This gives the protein CASSLLGSETQYF.

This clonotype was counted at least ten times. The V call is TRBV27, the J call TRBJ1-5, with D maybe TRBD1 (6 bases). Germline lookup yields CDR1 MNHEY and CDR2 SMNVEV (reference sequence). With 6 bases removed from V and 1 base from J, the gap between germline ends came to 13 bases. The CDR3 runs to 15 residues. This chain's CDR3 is CASSHDRTSNQPQHF. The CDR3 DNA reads TGTGCCAGCAGCCACGACAGGACAAGCAATCAGCCCCAGCATTTT.

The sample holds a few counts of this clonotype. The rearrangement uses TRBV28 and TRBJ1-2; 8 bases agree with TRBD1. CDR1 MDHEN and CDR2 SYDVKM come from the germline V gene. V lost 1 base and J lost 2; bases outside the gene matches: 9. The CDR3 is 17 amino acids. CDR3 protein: CASSLFQGAGANYGYTF. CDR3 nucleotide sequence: TGTGCCAGCAGTTTATTTCAGGGGGCGGGTGCGAACTATGGCTACACCTTC.

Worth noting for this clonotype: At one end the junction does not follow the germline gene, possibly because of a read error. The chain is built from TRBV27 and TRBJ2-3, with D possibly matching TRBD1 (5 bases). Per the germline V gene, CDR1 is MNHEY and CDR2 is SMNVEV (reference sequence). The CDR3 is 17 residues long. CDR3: CASSPLTPAGLTGTQYF. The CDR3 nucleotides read TGTGCCAGCAGCCCCCTTACCCCGGCAGGGCTCACAGGTACGCAGTATTTT.

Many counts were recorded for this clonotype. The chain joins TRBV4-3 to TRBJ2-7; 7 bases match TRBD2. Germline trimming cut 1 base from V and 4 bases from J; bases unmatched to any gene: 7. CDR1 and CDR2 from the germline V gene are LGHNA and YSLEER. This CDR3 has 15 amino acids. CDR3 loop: CASSQGGSLEYEQYF. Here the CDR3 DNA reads TGCGCCAGCAGCCAAGGCGGGAGTCTGGAGTACGAGCAGTACTTC.

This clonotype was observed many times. In DNA, the CDR3 is TGTGCCAGCAGTGAGGCCGGCAGCTCTGGAAACACCATATATTTT. This sequence encodes CASSEAGSSGNTIYF. The chain couples TRBV2 to TRBJ1-3; D gene ambiguous. The V gene lost 3 bases and the J gene lost 0 bases, with 9 bases spanning the gap. The CDR3 totals 15 residues. Germline V gene sequence: CDR1 SNHLY, CDR2 FYNNEI.

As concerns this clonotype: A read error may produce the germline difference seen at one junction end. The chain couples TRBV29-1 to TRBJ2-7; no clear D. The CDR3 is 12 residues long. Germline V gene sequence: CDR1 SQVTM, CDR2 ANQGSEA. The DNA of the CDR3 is TGCATCGTTCTAGAAAACTCCTACGAGCAGTACTTC. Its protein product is CIVLENSYEQYF.

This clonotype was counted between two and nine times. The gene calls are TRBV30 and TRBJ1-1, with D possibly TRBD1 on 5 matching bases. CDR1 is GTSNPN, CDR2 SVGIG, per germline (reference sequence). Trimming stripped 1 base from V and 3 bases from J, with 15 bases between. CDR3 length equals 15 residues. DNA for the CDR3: TGTGCCTGGAGTGCTTCCCTCACAGGCTACACTGAAGCTTTCTTT. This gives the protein CAWSASLTGYTEAFF.

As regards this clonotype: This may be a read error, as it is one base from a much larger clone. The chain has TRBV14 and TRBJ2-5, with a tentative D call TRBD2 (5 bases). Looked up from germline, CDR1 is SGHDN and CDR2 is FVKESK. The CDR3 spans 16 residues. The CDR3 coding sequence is TGTGCCAGCAGCCAAGATAGATGGGGAGTTCGAGAGGCCCAGTACTTC. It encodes CASSQDRWGVREAQYF.

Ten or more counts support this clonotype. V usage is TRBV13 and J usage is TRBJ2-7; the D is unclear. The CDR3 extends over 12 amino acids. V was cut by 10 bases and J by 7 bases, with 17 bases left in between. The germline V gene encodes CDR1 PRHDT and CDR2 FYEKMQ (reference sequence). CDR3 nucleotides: TGTGCCACCTCGGTGGGCACATGGGAGCAGTACTTC. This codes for CATSVGTWEQYF.

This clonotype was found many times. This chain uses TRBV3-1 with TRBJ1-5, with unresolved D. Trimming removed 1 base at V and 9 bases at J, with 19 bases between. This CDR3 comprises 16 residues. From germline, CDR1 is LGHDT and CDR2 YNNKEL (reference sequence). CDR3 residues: CASSQGYSGTGWPQHF. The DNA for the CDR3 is TGTGCCAGCAGCCAAGGCTACAGTGGAACGGGTTGGCCCCAGCATTTT.

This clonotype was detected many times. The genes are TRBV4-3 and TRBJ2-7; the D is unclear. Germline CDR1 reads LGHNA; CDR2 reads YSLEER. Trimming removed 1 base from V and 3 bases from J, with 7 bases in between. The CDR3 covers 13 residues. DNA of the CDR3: TGCGCCAGCAGCCAAGTGAAGGGCTACGAGCAGTACTTC. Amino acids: CASSQVKGYEQYF.

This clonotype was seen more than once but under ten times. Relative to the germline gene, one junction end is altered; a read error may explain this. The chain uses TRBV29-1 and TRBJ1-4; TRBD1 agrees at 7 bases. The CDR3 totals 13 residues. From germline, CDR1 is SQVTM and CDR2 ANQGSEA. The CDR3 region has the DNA TGCAGCGTTGAAGGGGGGGACAGCCAACTAAAATCCTTT. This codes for CSVEGGDSQLKSF.

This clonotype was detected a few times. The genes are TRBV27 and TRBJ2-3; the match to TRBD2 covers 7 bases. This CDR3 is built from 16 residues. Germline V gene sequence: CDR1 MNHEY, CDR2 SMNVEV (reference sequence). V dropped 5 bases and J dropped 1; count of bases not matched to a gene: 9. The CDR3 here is CASSPFGGEGTDTQYF. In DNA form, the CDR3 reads TGTGCCAGCAGTCCCTTTGGGGGGGAGGGCACAGATACGCAGTATTTT.

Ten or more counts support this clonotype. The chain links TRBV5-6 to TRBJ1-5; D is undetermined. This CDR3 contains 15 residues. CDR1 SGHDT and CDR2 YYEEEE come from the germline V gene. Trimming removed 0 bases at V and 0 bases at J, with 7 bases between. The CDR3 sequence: CASSLGVYSNQPQHF. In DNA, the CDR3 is TGTGCCAGCAGCTTGGGCGTGTATAGCAATCAGCCCCAGCATTTT.

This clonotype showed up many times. The CDR3 DNA sequence: TGTGCCAGCAGCCCATTGGGGGGCGGGGGCTACAATGAGCAGTTCTTC. Protein: CASSPLGGGGYNEQFF. The chain links TRBV7-2 to TRBJ2-1; tentatively, D is TRBD2 (7 bases). The CDR3 has 16 amino acids. The V and J ends lost 5 bases and 3 bases respectively, with 17 bases between them. Germline V lookup: CDR1 SGHTA, CDR2 FQGNSA.

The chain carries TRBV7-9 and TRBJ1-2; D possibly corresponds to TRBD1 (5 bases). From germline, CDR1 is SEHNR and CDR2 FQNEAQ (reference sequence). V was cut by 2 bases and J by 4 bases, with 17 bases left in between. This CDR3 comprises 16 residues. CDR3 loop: CASSLTETDIFYGYTF. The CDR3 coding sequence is TGTGCCAGCAGCTTAACCGAGACAGACATTTTCTATGGCTACACCTTC.

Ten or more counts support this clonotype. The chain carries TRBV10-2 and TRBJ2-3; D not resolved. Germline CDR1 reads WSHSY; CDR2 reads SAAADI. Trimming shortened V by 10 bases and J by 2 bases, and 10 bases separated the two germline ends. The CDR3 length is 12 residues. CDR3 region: CAITSATDTQYF. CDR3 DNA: TGCGCCATCACGAGCGCCACAGATACGCAGTATTTT.

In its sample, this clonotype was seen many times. The chain's CDR3 is CASSQEDRDYNEQFF. The CDR3 DNA reads as TGCGCCAGCAGCCAAGAGGACAGAGACTACAATGAGCAGTTCTTC. J is TRBJ2-1 and V is TRBV4-1, with D perhaps matching TRBD1 (6 bases). Per the germline V gene, CDR1 is MGHRA and CDR2 is YSYEKL. The CDR3 is made up of 15 amino acids. Trimming stripped 0 bases from V and 3 bases from J, with 9 bases between.

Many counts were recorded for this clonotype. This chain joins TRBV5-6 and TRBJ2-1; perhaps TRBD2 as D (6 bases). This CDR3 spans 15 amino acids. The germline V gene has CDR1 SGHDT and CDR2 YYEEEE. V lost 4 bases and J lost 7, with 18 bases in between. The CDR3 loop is CASSPGTALGNEQFF. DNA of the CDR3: TGTGCCAGCAGCCCCGGGACTGCCCTAGGGAATGAGCAGTTCTTC.

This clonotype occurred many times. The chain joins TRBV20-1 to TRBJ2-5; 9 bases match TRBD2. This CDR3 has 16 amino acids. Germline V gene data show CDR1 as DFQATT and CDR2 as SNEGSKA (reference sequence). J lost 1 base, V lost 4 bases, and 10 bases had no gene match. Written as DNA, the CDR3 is TGCAGTGCTATTAATACCGGGACTAGCAGCCAAGAGACCCAGTACTTC. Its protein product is CSAINTGTSSQETQYF.